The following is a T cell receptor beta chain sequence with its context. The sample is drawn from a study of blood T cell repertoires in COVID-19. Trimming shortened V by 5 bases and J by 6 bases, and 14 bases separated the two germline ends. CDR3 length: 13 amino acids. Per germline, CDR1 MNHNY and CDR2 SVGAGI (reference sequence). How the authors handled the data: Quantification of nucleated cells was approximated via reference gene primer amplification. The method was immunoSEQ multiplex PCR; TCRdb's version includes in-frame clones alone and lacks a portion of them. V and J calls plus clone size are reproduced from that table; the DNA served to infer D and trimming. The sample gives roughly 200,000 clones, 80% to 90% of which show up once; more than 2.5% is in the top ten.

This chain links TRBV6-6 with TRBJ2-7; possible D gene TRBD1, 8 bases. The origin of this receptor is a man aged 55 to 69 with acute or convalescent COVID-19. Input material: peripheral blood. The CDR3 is CASSNRGEGEQYF. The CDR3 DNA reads TGTGCCAGCAGTAACAGGGGGGAGGGCGAGCAGTACTTC.